This is a list of T cell receptor beta chains from one sample in a study of regulatory T cells in long-lasting Graves disease. TCRdb analysed the multiplex PCR reads with MiXCR anew, one entry per CDR3 protein. The data hold 600,000 to 800,000 distinct CDR3 sequences, with about 30% observed a single time. This sample comprised peripheral blood mononuclear cells (PBMCs), obtained when the disease was refractory, from a patient treated with antithyroid drugs. Receptors were obtained from a female donor with Graves disease. CDR3s include the opening cysteine and the closing phenylalanine or tryptophan.

cdr3_aa,v_call,j_call
CATSRVHDGTGYTF,TRBV15,TRBJ1-2
CASRPGQEGEQFF,TRBV5-1,TRBJ2-1
CASSLEGESNSPLHF,TRBV5-1,TRBJ1-6
CASSQTSGSFQETQYF,TRBV28,TRBJ2-5
CASRPLGQNYGYTF,TRBV25-1,TRBJ1-2
CASSSDSYNEKLFF,TRBV7-2,TRBJ1-4
CASSPTGVGNQPQHF,TRBV3-1,TRBJ1-5
CASSLAGEAKNIQYF,TRBV5-1,TRBJ2-4
CASSFGGPSGANVLTF,TRBV27,TRBJ2-6
CATSRDDRKSSRQYF,TRBV15,TRBJ2-5
CASSRTVGPYEQYF,TRBV6-1,TRBJ2-7
CASSEGQKANYGYTF,TRBV6-1,TRBJ1-2
CASSSNNNQPQHF,TRBV3-1,TRBJ1-5
CACGGMGNQPQHF,TRBV12-3/TRBV12-4,TRBJ1-5
CASSPFSQNTEAFF,TRBV7-9,TRBJ1-1
CAWSVRAFGGYTF,TRBV30,TRBJ1-2
CASRRLGTSETQYF,TRBV6-1,TRBJ2-5
CAWSVKGGFNTGELFF,TRBV30,TRBJ2-2
CAWARQGVEQYF,TRBV30,TRBJ2-7
CASSSQGIEYYGYTF,TRBV5-1,TRBJ1-2
CSASTFVGSPYEQYF,TRBV20-1,TRBJ2-7
CASSLDYRGLETQYF,TRBV7-9,TRBJ2-5
CASTRTGGTGELFF,TRBV6-2/TRBV6-3,TRBJ2-2
CASSSSGVYEQYF,TRBV12-3/TRBV12-4,TRBJ2-7
CATSVGNNQPQHF,TRBV24-1,TRBJ1-5
CASTLGQPEGYTF,TRBV28,TRBJ1-2
CASRTSLNTGELFF,TRBV6-1,TRBJ2-2
CASSFVTSGRAAKNIQYF,TRBV12-3/TRBV12-4,TRBJ2-4
CSARISRAISNQPQHF,TRBV20-1,TRBJ1-5
CASNDSGYEQYF,TRBV27,TRBJ2-7
CASSSTTGAVQYF,TRBV5-5,TRBJ2-7
CASSPPGTRETQYF,TRBV18,TRBJ2-5
CASTPLNRDGYTF,TRBV12-3/TRBV12-4,TRBJ1-2